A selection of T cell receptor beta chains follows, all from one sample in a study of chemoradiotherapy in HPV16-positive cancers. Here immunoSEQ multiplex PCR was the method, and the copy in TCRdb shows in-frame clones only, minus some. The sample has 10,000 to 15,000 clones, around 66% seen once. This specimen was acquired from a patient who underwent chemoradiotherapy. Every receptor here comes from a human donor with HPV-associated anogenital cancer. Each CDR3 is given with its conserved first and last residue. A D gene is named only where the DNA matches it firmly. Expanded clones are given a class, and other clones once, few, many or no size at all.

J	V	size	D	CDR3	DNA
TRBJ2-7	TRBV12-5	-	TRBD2	CASGLGTSGGEQYF	TGTGCTAGTGGTTTGGGGACTAGCGGGGGCGAGCAGTACTTC
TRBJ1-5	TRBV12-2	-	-	CASRLGGNQPQHF	TGTGCAAGTCGCTTAGGGGGAAATCAGCCCCAGCATTTT
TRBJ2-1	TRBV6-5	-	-	CASGSGSSYNEQFF	TGTGCCAGCGGGTCAGGGAGCTCCTACAATGAGCAGTTCTTC
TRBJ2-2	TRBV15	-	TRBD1	CATSRDQQGAGGELFF	TGTGCCACCAGCAGAGATCAGCAGGGGGCCGGCGGGGAGCTGTTTTTT
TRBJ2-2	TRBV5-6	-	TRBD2	CASSLVAGTGELFF	TGTGCCAGCAGCTTGGTAGCGGGCACCGGGGAGCTGTTTTTT
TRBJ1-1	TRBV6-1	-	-	CASSQPFRGNEAFF	TGTGCCAGCAGTCAGCCCTTCAGGGGAAATGAAGCTTTCTTT
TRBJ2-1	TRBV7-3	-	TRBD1	CASSGQGAGEQFF	TGTGCCAGCAGTGGCCAGGGGGCTGGTGAGCAGTTCTTC
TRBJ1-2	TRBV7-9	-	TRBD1	CASSLWDREADGYTF	TGTGCCAGCAGCCTATGGGACAGGGAAGCAGATGGCTACACCTTC
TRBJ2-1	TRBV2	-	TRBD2	CASSEARGGRNEQFF	TGTGCCAGCAGTGAAGCACGGGGGGGCAGGAATGAGCAGTTCTTC
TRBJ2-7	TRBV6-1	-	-	CASITRGGDYEQYF	TGTGCCAGCATTACCAGGGGGGGAGACTACGAGCAGTACTTC
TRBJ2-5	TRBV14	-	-	CASSQDLSASKETQYF	TGTGCCAGCAGCCAAGATCTTTCGGCTTCCAAAGAGACCCAGTACTTC
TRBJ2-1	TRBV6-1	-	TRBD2	CASALAGGDNEQFF	TGTGCCAGCGCCCTAGCGGGGGGGGACAATGAGCAGTTCTTC
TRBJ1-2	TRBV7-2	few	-	CASSLGQAYYGYTF	TGTGCCAGCAGCTTAGGGCAGGCTTACTATGGCTACACCTTC
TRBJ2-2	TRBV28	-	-	CAGQTPGSGELFF	TGTGCCGGCCAGACTCCGGGGTCCGGGGAGCTGTTTTTT
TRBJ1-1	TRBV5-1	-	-	CASSLLWGEGTEAFF	TGCGCCAGCAGCCTGTTGTGGGGCGAGGGGACTGAAGCTTTCTTT
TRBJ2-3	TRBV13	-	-	CASSPVGGDPLTDTQYF	TGTGCCAGCAGCCCCGTCGGGGGCGACCCTCTCACAGATACGCAGTATTTT
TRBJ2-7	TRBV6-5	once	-	CASSSPVIYEQYF	TGTGCCAGCAGTTCCCCCGTAATCTACGAGCAGTACTTC
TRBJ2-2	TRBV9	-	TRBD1	CASSAGTDNTGELFF	TGTGCCAGCAGCGCCGGGACAGACAACACCGGGGAGCTGTTTTTT
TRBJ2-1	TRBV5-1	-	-	CASSLLAGNTNEQFF	TGCGCCAGCAGCTTGTTAGCAGGGAACACAAATGAGCAGTTCTTC
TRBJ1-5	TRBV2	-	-	CASSEWGRDQPQHF	TGTGCCAGCAGTGAATGGGGGAGGGATCAGCCCCAGCATTTT
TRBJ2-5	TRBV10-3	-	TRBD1	CAISENQGARGETQYF	TGTGCCATCAGTGAAAATCAGGGGGCCCGGGGGGAGACCCAGTACTTC
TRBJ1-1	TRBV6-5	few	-	CASSYSRRGGTEAFF	TGTGCCAGCAGTTACTCGAGGAGGGGAGGGACTGAAGCTTTCTTT